This TCR beta chain is drawn from a study of Ad26.COV2.S vaccination and SARS-CoV-2 variants. CDR1 and CDR2 from the germline V gene are ENHRY and SYGVKD. CDR3 length: 15 amino acids. V lost 3 bases and J lost 2; bases outside the gene matches: 5. The sample's treatment: around 19 received Ad26.COV2.S at low or high dose, single or two shots; several received placebo; per-sample allocation not given. At day 63 after the first vaccine or placebo injection, samples were drawn. Whoever gave the sample was an adult aged 18-55 years in Boston. Profiled with immunoSEQ multiplex PCR; TCRdb holds only in-frame clones, not every one. Of about 400,000 clones listed, about nine tenths were seen once; the top ten hold about 2%.

V and J are TRBV10-3 and TRBJ2-7; 9 nucleotides line up with TRBD1. Here the sequenced sample was peripheral blood, taken in a trial of Ad26.COV2.S vaccine versus placebo. This TCR derives from a person aged 18-65 years who received the Ad26.COV2.S COVID-19 vaccine or a placebo. The CDR3 sequence is CAISDSTGGPYEQYF. CDR3 DNA: TGTGCCATCAGTGACTCGACAGGGGGTCCCTACGAGCAGTACTTC.